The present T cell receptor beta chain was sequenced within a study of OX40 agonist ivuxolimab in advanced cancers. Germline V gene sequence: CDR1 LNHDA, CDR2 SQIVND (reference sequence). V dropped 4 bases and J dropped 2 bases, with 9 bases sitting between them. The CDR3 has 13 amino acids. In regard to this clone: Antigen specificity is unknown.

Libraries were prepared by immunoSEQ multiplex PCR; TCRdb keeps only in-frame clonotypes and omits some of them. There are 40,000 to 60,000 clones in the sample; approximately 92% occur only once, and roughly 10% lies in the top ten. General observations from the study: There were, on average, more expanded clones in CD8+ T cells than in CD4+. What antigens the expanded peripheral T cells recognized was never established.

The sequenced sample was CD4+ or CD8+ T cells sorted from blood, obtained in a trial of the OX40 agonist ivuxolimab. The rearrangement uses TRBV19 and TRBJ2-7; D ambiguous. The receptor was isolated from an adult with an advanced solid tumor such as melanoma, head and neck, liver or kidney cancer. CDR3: CASSRTVTYEQYF. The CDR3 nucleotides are TGTGCCAGTAGTAGGACGGTGACCTACGAGCAGTACTTC.